The present entry profiles one TCR beta chain with its context. The antigen remains undetermined. Both 60 Vbeta primers and 13 Jbeta primers went into the PCR. Original data processing: In a later analysis, some 80 million unique TCR beta chains included roughly 11 million shared by two or more donors. TCRdb's table, derived via immunoSEQ multiplex PCR, lists solely in-frame clones and lacks some. Clone size and V and J calls were adopted from that table, with D and trimming inferred from the DNA. Of 150,000 to 200,000 clones listed, 82% are singletons. This record comes from a study of cytomegalovirus exposure and HLA in healthy donors. General study results and limits: Later analysis identified a missense DCLRE1C variant that was linked to TCR beta V- and J-gene trimming. Using the classifier, cytomegalovirus status was reportedly diagnosed with high specificity and sensitivity.

Material: PBMCs. The receptor's source is a boy younger than 10 in good health and CMV-seronegative.

The DNA of the CDR3 is TGCAGCGTTGAACCTGGATCGGGGGGCGGCACAGATACGCAGTATTTT. This gives the protein CSVEPGSGGGTDTQYF. This rearrangement joins TRBV29-1 to TRBJ2-3; D is possibly TRBD2 (7 bases). This CDR3 spans 16 amino acids. Trimming took 2 bases from V and 1 from J, leaving 16 bases between them. Germline V CDR1 and CDR2: SQVTM, ANQGSEA.